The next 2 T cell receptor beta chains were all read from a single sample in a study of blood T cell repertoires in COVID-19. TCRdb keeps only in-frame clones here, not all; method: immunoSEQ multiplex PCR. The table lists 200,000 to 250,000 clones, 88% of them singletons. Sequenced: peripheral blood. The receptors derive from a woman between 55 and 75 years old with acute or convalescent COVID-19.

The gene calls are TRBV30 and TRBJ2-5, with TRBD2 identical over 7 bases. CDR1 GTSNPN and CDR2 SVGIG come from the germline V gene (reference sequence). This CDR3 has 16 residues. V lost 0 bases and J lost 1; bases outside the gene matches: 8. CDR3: CAWSVRRAGVQETQYF. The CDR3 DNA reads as TGTGCCTGGAGTGTACGAAGGGCGGGAGTCCAAGAGACCCAGTACTTC.

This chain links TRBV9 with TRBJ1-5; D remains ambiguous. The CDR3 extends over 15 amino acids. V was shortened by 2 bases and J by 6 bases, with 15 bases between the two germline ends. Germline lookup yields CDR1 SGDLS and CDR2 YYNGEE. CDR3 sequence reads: CASSVSGERTQPQHF. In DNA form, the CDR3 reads TGTGCCAGCAGCGTCTCCGGGGAGCGGACTCAGCCCCAGCATTTT.